This T cell receptor (beta chain) was captured in a study of blood T cell repertoires in COVID-19 (TCRdb year 2020). Background on the whole study: Samples covering the acute and convalescent phases of COVID-19 were provided by collaborators in the United States, Italy and Spain. The material from the prospective study consisted of cDNA or gDNA derived from T cells, B-cell-depleted T cells, or PBMCs. The dataset comprised deeply sampled blood TCRbeta repertoires from subjects exposed to, actively infected with, or recovered from COVID-19. The repertoires were released in a freely available public database intended as a resource for research on the immune response to SARS-CoV-2. Samples came from the ongoing ImmuneRACE study (first 160 participants) plus 1,254 subjects from 6 global collaborators. A de-identified subject ID, COVID-19 status, age in years and sex were almost always included in the sample metadata. HLA class I and class II types, where available, came from metadata supplied by the sample provider rather than from assay-based typing.

With respect to this clone: No antigen is known for it. Per-base quality was not reported, and no clone a single base away is much larger than it.

Participants in the prospective study were aged about 18 to 100 years, lived in 24 United States geographic areas, and enrolled through a virtual design. To assign participants to cohorts, the prospective study relied on clinical history that participants themselves reported in a screening survey and a study questionnaire. In the prospective study, whole blood, serum and a nasopharyngeal or oropharyngeal swab were collected from each participant by mobile phlebotomists. Over a roughly 2-month period, participants in the prospective study had the option of providing additional blood draws and questionnaires. Before DNA extraction, blood samples from the prospective study were shipped at room temperature or frozen. Overall study results and their limits: The quantity of clinical and demographic metadata differed by source and by participant and was supplied without curation.

V gives up 4 bases and J gives up 6 bases, and the segment between their germline ends measures 9 bases. The germline V gene provides CDR1 SNHLY and CDR2 FYNNEI. Counted from cysteine to phenylalanine, this CDR3 has 13 amino acids. The CDR3 DNA has 39 bases and is translated from base 1. TCRbeta CDR3 regions were amplified from genomic DNA using the immunoSEQ Assay, a bias-controlled multiplex PCR. The published analysis was carried out like this. Nucleated cell counts per sample were estimated from amplification of reference gene primers within the assay. To quantify the absolute abundance of each unique TCRbeta CDR3 rearrangement, sequence reads were collapsed and filtered. Productive Simpson clonality was computed per sample as the square root of Simpson's diversity index over productive rearrangements. The table comes from immuneACCESS by way of TCRdb, which keeps in-frame sequences with V and J called. Part of the clones is missing from these tables; in studies checked, under half for an unresolved V gene and the rest for unknown reasons. V and J calls and clone size are given by that table; D and trimming were obtained from the DNA. Here the sample has roughly 250,000 clones; 70% to 90% occur a single time. Over 1% of the sample is held by the ten biggest clonotypes.

Recombination connected TRBV2 to TRBJ2-2; TRBD2 might be the D gene, on 6 matching bases. The TCR was taken from a middle-aged woman with acute COVID-19. Sequences were obtained from PBMCs or T cells enriched from blood (not recorded which). Here the CDR3 is given as CASSGRVAGELFF. In nucleotide form, the sequence is TGTGCCAGCAGTGGGAGGGTGGCCGGGGAGCTGTTTTTT. Where the CDR3 stops, the reference TRBV2 and TRBJ2-2 genes take over; the full variable domain is EPEVTQTPSHQVTQMGQEVILRCVPISNHLYFYWYRQILGQKVEFLVSFYNNEISEKSEIFDDQFSVERPDGSNFTLKIRSTKLEDSAMYFCASSGRVAGELFFGEGSRLTVL.